This T cell receptor beta chain was captured by sequencing in a study of tumor T cells in aggressive B-cell lymphoma. The repertoire was sequenced with immunoSEQ multiplex PCR; TCRdb's copy has only in-frame clones and lacks some. The sample yields about 1,600 clones, more than 80% seen once. The germline gives CDR1 SGHTA, CDR2 FQGNSA. The CDR3 extends over 16 amino acids. Losses at the gene ends were 3 bases for V and 5 bases for J; bases not matched to a gene: 9. V gene TRBV7-2 combines with J gene TRBJ2-7; the match to TRBD2 covers 11 bases. The TCR originated in an adult with diffuse large B cell lymphoma. Sequencing input: tumor tissue. In DNA form, the CDR3 reads TGTGCCAGCAGCTTTCTGACTAGCGGGGCCCTAGACGAGCAGTACTTC. Its translation: CASSFLTSGALDEQYF.